What follows are 24 T cell receptor beta chains derived from one specimen sequenced in a study of shared clonotypes between healthy human individuals. Libraries were prepared by immunoSEQ multiplex PCR; TCRdb keeps only in-frame clonotypes and omits some of them. The table shows roughly 2.2 million clones, with 93% occurring only once. Sequencing was done on a sample of naive CD4+ T cells from PBMCs. Noted subset: CD45RA+ positively selected. These receptors all come from a man younger than 30 in good health. Some clones in this sample may be carry-over from other donors' samples.

This chain connects TRBV29-1 to TRBJ2-1; 12 nucleotides align to TRBD2. V lost 6 bases to trimming and J lost 5 bases; unmatched junction nucleotides: 2. From germline, CDR1 is SQVTM and CDR2 ANQGSEA. The CDR3 sequence is 13 residues long. Written as DNA, the CDR3 is TGCAGCGTCCGGACTAGCGGGAACAATGAGCAGTTCTTC. It specifies CSVRTSGNNEQFF.

For this clone: Other nucleotide sequences from this sample produce the same CDR3. V and J are TRBV19 and TRBJ1-5, with 7 bases matching TRBD1. The CDR3 consists of 15 residues. The germline gives CDR1 LNHDA, CDR2 SQIVND (reference sequence). V was pared by 4 bases and J by 0 bases, with 3 bases of the junction left unmatched. In DNA, the CDR3 is TGTGCCAGTAGTAAAGGACAGGATAGCAATCAGCCCCAGCATTTT. Encoded protein: CASSKGQDSNQPQHF.

The gene calls are TRBV27 and TRBJ2-2; 9 nucleotides align to TRBD2. CDR1 and CDR2 from the germline V gene are MNHEY and SMNVEV (reference sequence). Trimming took 3 bases from V and 6 from J; bases not matched to a gene: 5. The CDR3 runs to 15 residues. The CDR3 region has the DNA TGTGCCAGCAGTTTCGTCGCTAGCGGGGCCGGGGAGCTGTTTTTT. Amino acid sequence: CASSFVASGAGELFF.

This clone was detected once. This chain uses TRBV11-1 with TRBJ2-3; D is undetermined. Trimming cost V 2 bases and J 4 bases, with 10 bases left between them. The germline CDR1 and CDR2 sequences are SGHAT and FQDESV (reference sequence). The CDR3 is 14 residues long. The CDR3 here is CASSLRMRPDTQYF. The DNA of the CDR3 is TGTGCCAGCAGCTTACGGATGCGGCCAGATACGCAGTATTTT.

The chain uses TRBV9 and TRBJ1-1; D unclear. CDR3 length: 14 residues. Trimming cost V 3 bases and J 5 bases, with 14 bases left between them. The V gene's germline CDR1 is SGDLS and CDR2 YYNGEE. CDR3 DNA sequence: TGTGCCAGCAGCGCCCCCGGGCGACGGACTGAAGCTTTCTTT. Translation gives CASSAPGRRTEAFF.

This sequence joins TRBV11-2 and TRBJ2-7; D may be TRBD1 (6 bases). Germline CDR1 is SGHAT and CDR2 is FQNNGV. The CDR3 length is 16 residues. V was trimmed by 5 bases and J by 3 bases, leaving 20 bases between them. CDR3 sequence: CASSPGAPWLSYEQYF. The CDR3 DNA is TGTGCCAGCAGCCCAGGGGCCCCTTGGCTGAGCTACGAGCAGTACTTC.

The chain uses TRBV5-1 and TRBJ1-4; a possible D gene is TRBD1 (6 bases). Germline V gene lookup returns CDR1 SGHRS and CDR2 YFSETQ. This CDR3 comprises 13 residues. Trimming took 5 bases from V and 3 from J, leaving 8 bases between them. The CDR3 DNA follows: TGCGCCAGCAGGTGGACAGCTAATGAAAAACTGTTTTTT. It encodes CASRWTANEKLFF.

The chain combines TRBV6-5 with TRBJ2-7, with D uncertain. CDR3 length equals 13 residues. Germline V lookup: CDR1 MNHEY, CDR2 SVGAGI. V was pared by 2 bases and J by 6 bases, with 11 bases between. DNA for the CDR3: TGTGCCAGCAGTTACCTGGGGTTCGGCGAGCAGTACTTC. Its protein is CASSYLGFGEQYF.

The chain joins TRBV7-8 to TRBJ2-7, with TRBD2 identical over 9 bases. V lost 2 bases, J lost 7 bases, and 9 bases stayed unmatched. The length of the CDR3 is 15 residues. Germline lookup yields CDR1 SGHVS and CDR2 FQNEAQ. The CDR3 DNA reads as TGTGCCAGCAGCTTACCGGCGGGACTAGCTCGTGAGCAGTACTTC. Translated, it gives CASSLPAGLAREQYF.

The chain has TRBV5-1 and TRBJ2-3; TRBD2 matches 8 bases. The CDR3 covers 14 residues. V was clipped by 4 bases and J by 5 bases; unmatched bases: 6. Germline V gives CDR1 SGHRS, CDR2 YFSETQ. The CDR3 DNA is TGCGCCAGCAGCACGGGAGGGCGGGGAGATACGCAGTATTTT. It encodes CASSTGGRGDTQYF.

This clone was picked up one time. The rearrangement links TRBV7-3 to TRBJ2-3; 14 bases match TRBD2. Germline lookup yields CDR1 SGHTA and CDR2 FQGTGA. CDR3 size: 17 residues. The V gene end was trimmed by 1 base and the J gene end by 4 bases; junction bases not matched to a gene: 4. The chain's CDR3 is CASSLKTSGRAPDTQYF. DNA for the CDR3: TGTGCCAGCAGCTTAAAGACTAGCGGGAGGGCCCCAGATACGCAGTATTTT.

As regards this clone: Other nucleotide sequences in the sample specify the same CDR3. This chain joins TRBV5-1 and TRBJ1-1, with TRBD1 matching over 9 bases. Germline V gives CDR1 SGHRS, CDR2 YFSETQ. CDR3 length: 16 residues. Trimming cost V 2 bases and J 0 bases; bases outside gene matches: 5. The CDR3 DNA reads as TGCGCCAGCAGCTTAGGAACAGGGGGCATGAACACTGAAGCTTTCTTT. Protein product: CASSLGTGGMNTEAFF.

The gene calls are TRBV6-6 and TRBJ2-7; D tentatively reads TRBD1 or TRBD2 (6 bases each). The CDR3 has 13 residues. V lost 6 bases and J lost 5, with 14 bases in between. Germline CDR1 MNHNY, CDR2 SVGAGI (reference sequence). The CDR3, as DNA: TGTGCCAGCAGGCCGAGGGGGGCCCACGAGCAGTACTTC. The encoded protein is CASRPRGAHEQYF.

V is TRBV25-1 and J is TRBJ2-5; D might be TRBD2 (5 bases). Trimming pared 7 bases from V and 2 bases from J, leaving 17 bases between. Germline assignment: CDR1 MGHDK and CDR2 SYGVNS. This CDR3 region has 15 residues. CDR3 region: CASTSASRLQETQYF. The CDR3 nucleotides read TGTGCCAGCACCTCGGCTAGCAGACTTCAAGAGACCCAGTACTTC.

J is TRBJ1-2 and V is TRBV7-2, with D perhaps matching TRBD1 (6 bases). Trimming stripped 5 bases from V and 6 bases from J, with 22 bases between. The germline V gene has CDR1 SGHTA and CDR2 FQGNSA. The CDR3 totals 16 residues. The CDR3 DNA sequence: TGTGCCAGCAGCCCCGCTCGGGACACCCTCCTTCATGGCTACACCTTC. As protein: CASSPARDTLLHGYTF.

The chain has TRBV1 and TRBJ2-5; the table names TRBD2, a call not compared with the DNA. TRBV1 is a listed pseudogene. This CDR3 spans 19 amino acids. The CDR3 here is CTSSQDGSGTSGGGKTQYF. CDR3 DNA sequence: TGCACCAGCAGCCAAGATGGTTCCGGGACTAGCGGAGGGGGGAAGACCCAGTACTTC.

The chain employs TRBV19 and TRBJ1-5; D gene uncertain. The CDR3 has 16 amino acids. Between the trimmed V and J ends, which lost 3 bases and 3 bases, there was a span of 15 bases. From germline, CDR1 is LNHDA and CDR2 SQIVND (reference sequence). This CDR3 reads CASSIGYSENNQPQHF. The DNA of the CDR3 is TGTGCCAGTAGTATTGGGTATTCAGAAAACAATCAGCCCCAGCATTTT.

This rearrangement joins TRBV30 to TRBJ2-1; D might be TRBD1 or TRBD2, each matching 6 bases. The V and J ends lost 0 bases and 9 bases respectively, with 12 bases between them. Germline V CDR1 and CDR2: GTSNPN, SVGIG (reference sequence). The length of the CDR3 is 13 residues. The CDR3 here is CAWSVRGRGEQFF. The CDR3, as DNA: TGTGCCTGGAGTGTACGGGGGCGGGGTGAGCAGTTCTTC.

The rearrangement joins TRBV5-4 to TRBJ1-1; D unclear. V shed 4 bases and J shed 0 bases, with 22 bases lying between them. Germline CDR1 reads SGHNT; CDR2 reads YYREEE (reference sequence). This CDR3 has 18 amino acids. CDR3 coding DNA: TGTGCCAGCAGCGCGTCCGGGCCCCCGTCGCTCATGAACACTGAAGCTTTCTTT. It yields the protein CASSASGPPSLMNTEAFF.

CDR3 DNA sequence: TGTGCCACCATTGACAGCATTAATGAAGCTTTCTTT. Amino acid sequence: CATIDSINEAFF. The chain is built from TRBV28 and TRBJ1-1; weak D call: TRBD1 (5 bases). V was cut by 10 bases and J by 7 bases, with 16 bases left in between. The CDR3 sequence is 12 residues long. Germline V gives CDR1 MDHEN, CDR2 SYDVKM.

The V call is TRBV5-1, the J call TRBJ1-2; possible D gene TRBD1, 5 bases. The CDR3 length is 16 residues. The germline V and J ends were trimmed by 6 bases and 1 base, with 19 bases remaining between them. Germline lookup yields CDR1 SGHRS and CDR2 YFSETQ. Here the CDR3 DNA reads TGCGCCAGCAAAGAGAAGGGGTCCCCATATAACTATGGCTACACCTTC. It codes for CASKEKGSPYNYGYTF.

V usage is TRBV7-8 and J usage is TRBJ1-5; the D gene is possibly TRBD1 (6 bases). Trimming took 4 bases from V and 2 from J, leaving 9 bases between them. CDR3 length: 14 amino acids. The germline gives CDR1 SGHVS, CDR2 FQNEAQ. CDR3 DNA sequence: TGTGCCAGCAGCTCACGGACAGGCAATCAGCCCCAGCATTTT. Protein product: CASSSRTGNQPQHF.

This rearrangement joins TRBV29-1 to TRBJ2-3, with D unclear. The V end was cut by 2 bases, the J end by 4 bases, with 7 bases between. Germline CDR1 reads SQVTM; CDR2 reads ANQGSEA. This CDR3 is built from 12 residues. CDR3 protein: CSVEWGADTQYF. CDR3 DNA sequence: TGCAGCGTTGAATGGGGTGCAGATACGCAGTATTTT.

This sequence joins TRBV5-4 and TRBJ2-1; TRBD2 matches 10 bases. The CDR3 has 15 residues. Germline V gene data show CDR1 as SGHNT and CDR2 as YYREEE (reference sequence). The V segment lost 4 bases and the J segment 4 bases; nucleotides outside the gene matches: 5. CDR3 DNA: TGTGCCAGCAGCCTACTAGCGGGATCTTACAATGAGCAGTTCTTC. Protein: CASSLLAGSYNEQFF.